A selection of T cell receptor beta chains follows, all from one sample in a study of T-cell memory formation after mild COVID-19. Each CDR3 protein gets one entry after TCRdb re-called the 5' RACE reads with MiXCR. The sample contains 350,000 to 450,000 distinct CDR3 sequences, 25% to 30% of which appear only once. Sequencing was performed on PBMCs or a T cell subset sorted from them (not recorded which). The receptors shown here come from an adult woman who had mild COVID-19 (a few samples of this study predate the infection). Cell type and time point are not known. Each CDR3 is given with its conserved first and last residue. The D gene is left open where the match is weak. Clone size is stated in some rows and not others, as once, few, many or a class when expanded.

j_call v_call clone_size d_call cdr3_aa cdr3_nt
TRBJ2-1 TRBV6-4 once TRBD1 CASSDSGQGLKEQFF TGTGCCAGCAGTGACTCGGGACAGGGCCTAAAGGAGCAGTTCTTC
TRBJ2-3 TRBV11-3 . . CASSPRRDQIQPDTQYF TGTGCCAGCAGCCCGAGAAGGGACCAAATCCAGCCAGATACGCAGTATTTT
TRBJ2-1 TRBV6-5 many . CASSYLGQNEQFF TGTGCCAGCAGTTACCTGGGGCAGAATGAGCAGTTCTTC
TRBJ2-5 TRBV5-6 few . CASSPRVGVQETQYF TGTGCCAGCAGCCCTCGGGTGGGAGTCCAAGAGACCCAGTACTTC
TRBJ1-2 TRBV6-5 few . CASSYHTVDGYTF TGTGCCAGCAGTTACCACACCGTCGATGGCTACACCTTC
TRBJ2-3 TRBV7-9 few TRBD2 CAGLSGRAPTDTQYF TGTGCCGGACTGAGCGGGAGGGCCCCAACAGATACGCAGTATTTT
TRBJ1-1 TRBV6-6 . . CASISPGRGAFF TGTGCCAGCATTTCGCCGGGCAGGGGAGCTTTCTTT
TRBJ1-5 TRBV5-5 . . CASSPLGGDSNQPQHF TGTGCCAGCAGCCCGTTGGGCGGGGATAGCAATCAGCCCCAGCATTTT
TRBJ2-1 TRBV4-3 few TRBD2 CASSRSTGTSGSNEQFF TGCGCCAGCAGCCGCAGTACCGGGACTAGCGGGTCCAATGAGCAGTTCTTC
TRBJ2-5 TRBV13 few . CASSPLGEETQYF TGTGCCAGCAGCCCCCTCGGGGAAGAGACCCAGTACTTC
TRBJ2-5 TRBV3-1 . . CASSPGRTAQGSQYF TGTGCCAGCAGCCCCGGGCGGACAGCCCAAGGTTCCCAGTACTTC
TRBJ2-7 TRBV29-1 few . CSVEIATGAYEQYF TGCAGCGTTGAAATTGCAACAGGAGCCTACGAGCAGTACTTC
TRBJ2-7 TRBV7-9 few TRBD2 CASSLANRLADSSYEQYF TGTGCCAGCAGCTTGGCGAACCGTCTAGCGGATTCCTCCTACGAGCAGTACTTC
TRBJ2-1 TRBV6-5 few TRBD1 CASRAGGSSYNEQFF TGTGCCAGCAGAGCAGGGGGTAGCTCCTACAATGAGCAGTTCTTC
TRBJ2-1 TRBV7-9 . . CASTSTGDYYNEQFF TGTGCCAGCACCTCAACAGGGGACTATTACAATGAGCAGTTCTTC
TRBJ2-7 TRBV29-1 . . CSATADLSYEQYF TGCAGCGCCACGGCCGATCTTTCCTACGAGCAGTACTTC
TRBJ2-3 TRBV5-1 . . CASSLLAAADTQYF TGCGCCAGCAGCTTGTTAGCGGCAGCAGATACGCAGTATTTT
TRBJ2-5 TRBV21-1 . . CASSKESQGQGMETQYF TGTGCCAGCAGCAAAGAATCCCAGGGACAGGGGATGGAGACCCAGTACTTC
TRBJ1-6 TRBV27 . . CASSPRAGLNSPLHF TGTGCCAGCAGTCCCCGCGCAGGCCTAAATTCACCCCTCCACTTT
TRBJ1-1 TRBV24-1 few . CATVENTEAFF TGTGCCACCGTGGAGAACACTGAAGCTTTCTTT
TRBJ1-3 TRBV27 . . CASSYVGRVSGNTIYF TGTGCCAGCAGTTACGTGGGGCGGGTCTCTGGAAACACCATATATTTT
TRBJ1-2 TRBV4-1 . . CASSQAPGKGLYGYTF TGCGCCAGCAGTCAAGCCCCAGGGAAGGGGCTCTATGGCTACACCTTC
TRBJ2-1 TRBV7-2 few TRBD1 CASSFRQGNEQFF TGTGCCAGCAGCTTCCGACAGGGGAATGAGCAGTTCTTC
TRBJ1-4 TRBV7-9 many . CASSLGDLSGEKLFF TGTGCCAGCAGCTTAGGCGATCTGAGTGGTGAAAAACTGTTTTTT
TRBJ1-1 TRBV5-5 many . CASSYYGRGNTEAFF TGTGCCAGCAGCTACTATGGAAGGGGGAACACTGAAGCTTTCTTT
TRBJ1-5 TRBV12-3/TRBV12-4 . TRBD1 CASSLGDSRNQPQHF TGTGCCAGCAGTTTAGGGGACAGCCGTAATCAGCCCCAGCATTTT
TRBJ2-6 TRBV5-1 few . CASGPYPGGTSSGANVLTF TGCGCCAGCGGGCCCTACCCCGGGGGGACAAGCTCTGGGGCCAACGTCCTGACTTTC
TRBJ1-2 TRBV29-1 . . CSVDGPVSNYGYTF TGCAGCGTTGACGGCCCGGTTTCTAACTATGGCTACACCTTC
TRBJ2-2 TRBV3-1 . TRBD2 CASSQDRGVGELFF TGTGCCAGCAGCCAAGATCGGGGGGTCGGGGAGCTGTTTTTT
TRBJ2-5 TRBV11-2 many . CASSWGARQETQYF TGTGCCAGCAGCTGGGGGGCCAGACAAGAGACCCAGTACTTC
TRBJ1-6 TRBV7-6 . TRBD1 CASSLKGTGYEDSPLHF TGTGCCAGCAGCTTAAAGGGGACAGGGTACGAGGATTCACCCCTCCACTTT
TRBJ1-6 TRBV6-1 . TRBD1 CASRTQTGASSPLHF TGTGCCAGCAGGACCCAGACAGGGGCGAGTTCACCCCTCCACTTT
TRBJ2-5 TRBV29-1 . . CSAQTSIAETQYF TGCAGCGCCCAAACTTCGATCGCAGAGACCCAGTACTTC
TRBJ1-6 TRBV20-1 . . CSARNPKGGGNSPLHF TGCAGTGCTAGAAACCCCAAGGGAGGTGGAAATTCACCCCTCCACTTT
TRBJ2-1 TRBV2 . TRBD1 CASSAVTGLYEQFF TGTGCCAGCAGTGCGGTGACAGGGCTGTATGAGCAGTTCTTC
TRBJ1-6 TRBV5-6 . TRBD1 CASSTGQGGSPLHF TGTGCCAGCAGCACCGGACAGGGCGGTTCACCCCTCCACTTT
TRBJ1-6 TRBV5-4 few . CASSLDQGPLHF TGTGCCAGCAGCCTTGACCAGGGACCCCTCCACTTT
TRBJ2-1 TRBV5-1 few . CASSRTVTYNEQFF TGCGCCAGCAGCCGTACCGTTACCTACAATGAGCAGTTCTTC
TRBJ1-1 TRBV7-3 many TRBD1 CASSSGTANTEAFF TGTGCCAGCAGCTCGGGGACAGCGAACACTGAAGCTTTCTTT
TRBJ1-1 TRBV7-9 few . CASSPYRNTEAFF TGTGCCAGCAGCCCCTACCGGAACACTGAAGCTTTCTTT
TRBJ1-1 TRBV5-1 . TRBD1 CASVRGAEAFF TGCGCCAGCGTCAGGGGGGCTGAAGCTTTCTTT
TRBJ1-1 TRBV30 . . CAWSDEVTVEAFF TGTGCCTGGAGTGATGAGGTGACAGTTGAAGCTTTCTTT
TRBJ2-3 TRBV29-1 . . CSVVYRGTDTQYF TGCAGCGTTGTATACAGGGGCACAGATACGCAGTATTTT
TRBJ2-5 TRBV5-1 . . CASSGGDRPQETQYF TGCGCCAGCAGCGGGGGGGACAGGCCCCAAGAGACCCAGTACTTC
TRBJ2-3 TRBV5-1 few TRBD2 CASSPRQAGGRTDTQYF TGCGCCAGCAGCCCCCGCCAGGCGGGAGGGCGCACAGATACGCAGTATTTT
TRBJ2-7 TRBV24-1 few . CATSGAGSYEQYF TGTGCCACCAGTGGGGCAGGATCCTACGAGCAGTACTTC
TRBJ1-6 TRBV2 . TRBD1 CATKDRDGSPLHF TGTGCCACCAAAGACAGGGACGGGTCACCCCTCCACTTT
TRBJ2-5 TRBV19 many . CASSQQGWETQYF TGTGCCAGTAGCCAACAGGGCTGGGAGACCCAGTACTTC
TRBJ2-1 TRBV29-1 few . CSVGGYHEQFF TGCAGCGTCGGAGGGTACCATGAGCAGTTCTTC
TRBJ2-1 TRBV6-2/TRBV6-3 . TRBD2 CASRPTSGGPRNEQFF TGTGCCAGCAGGCCGACTAGCGGGGGGCCCCGCAATGAGCAGTTCTTC
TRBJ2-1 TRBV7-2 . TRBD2 CASSPRGGQRLNNEQFF TGTGCCAGCAGCCCAAGGGGAGGGCAGCGCCTCAACAATGAGCAGTTCTTC
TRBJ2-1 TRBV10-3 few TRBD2 CAISAGGTSGFYNEQFF TGTGCCATCAGTGCGGGGGGGACTAGCGGGTTCTACAATGAGCAGTTCTTC
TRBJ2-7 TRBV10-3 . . CAPTPSEQYF TGTGCCCCCACCCCCTCCGAGCAGTACTTC